One TCR beta chain is described in this entry. Antigen specificity is unknown. This sample was included in a study of graft-versus-host responses after intestinal transplantation. Study summary: All recipients were transplanted with multivisceral, liver-intestinal, or isolated intestinal grafts.

Generated by immunoSEQ multiplex PCR, the TCRdb table keeps only in-frame clones and is missing some. This sample yields about 10,000 clones, of which approximately 76% are seen a single time; less than 12% belongs to the top ten. Whole-study findings and limits: The marrow of recipients harbored GvH clones, and ileum or blood showed some of them first.

Processing was applied to graft tissue in order to liberate intraepithelial and lamina propria lymphocytes. Germline CDR1 is MNHEY and CDR2 is SMNVEV (reference sequence). The CDR3 runs 13 residues. With 2 bases removed from V and 3 bases from J, the gap between germline ends came to 5 bases. This rearrangement joins TRBV27 to TRBJ1-3, with D tentatively TRBD1 (5 bases). Here the sequenced sample was ileum tissue, taken 23 days after intestinal transplant. The TCR originated in a human patient who received an intestinal transplant, so some T cells may come from the graft donor. As DNA, the CDR3 is TGTGCCAGCAGTTTACAGGGTGGAAACACCATATATTTT. This sequence encodes CASSLQGGNTIYF.